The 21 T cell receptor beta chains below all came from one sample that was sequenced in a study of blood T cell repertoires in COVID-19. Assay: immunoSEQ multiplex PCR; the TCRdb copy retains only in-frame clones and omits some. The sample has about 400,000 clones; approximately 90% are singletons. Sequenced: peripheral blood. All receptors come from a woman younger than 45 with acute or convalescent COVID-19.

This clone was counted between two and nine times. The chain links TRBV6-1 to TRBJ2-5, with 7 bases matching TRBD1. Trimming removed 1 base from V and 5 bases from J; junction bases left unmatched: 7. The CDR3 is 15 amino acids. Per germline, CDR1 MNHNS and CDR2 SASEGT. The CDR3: CASSEGQGSGETQYF. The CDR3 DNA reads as TGTGCCAGCAGTGAAGGACAGGGTTCTGGGGAGACCCAGTACTTC.

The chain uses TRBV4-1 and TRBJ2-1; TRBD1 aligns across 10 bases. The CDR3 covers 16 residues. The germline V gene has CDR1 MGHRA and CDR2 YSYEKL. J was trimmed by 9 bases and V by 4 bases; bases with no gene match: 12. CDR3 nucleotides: TGCGCCAGCAGCCCAACGAAAGACAGGGGGCAGGGTGAGCAGTTCTTC. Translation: CASSPTKDRGQGEQFF.

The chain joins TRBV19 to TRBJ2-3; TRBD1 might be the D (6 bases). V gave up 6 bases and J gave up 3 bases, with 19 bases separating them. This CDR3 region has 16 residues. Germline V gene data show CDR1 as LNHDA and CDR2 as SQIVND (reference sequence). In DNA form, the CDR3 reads TGTGCCAGTAGCGGGAAACGGGACACGGCGACAGATACGCAGTATTTT. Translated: CASSGKRDTATDTQYF.

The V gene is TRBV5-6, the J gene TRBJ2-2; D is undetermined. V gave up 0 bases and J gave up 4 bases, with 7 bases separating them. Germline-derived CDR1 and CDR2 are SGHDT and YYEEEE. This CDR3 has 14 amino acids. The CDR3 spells CASSLGQITGELFF. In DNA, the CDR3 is TGTGCCAGCAGCTTGGGACAAATCACCGGGGAGCTGTTTTTT.

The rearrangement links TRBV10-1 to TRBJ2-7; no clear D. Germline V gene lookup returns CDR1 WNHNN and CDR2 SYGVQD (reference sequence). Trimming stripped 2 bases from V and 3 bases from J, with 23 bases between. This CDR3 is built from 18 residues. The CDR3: CASSEPILSSTKYYEQYF. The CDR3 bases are TGCGCCAGCAGTGAGCCGATCCTATCCTCAACGAAGTACTACGAGCAGTACTTC.

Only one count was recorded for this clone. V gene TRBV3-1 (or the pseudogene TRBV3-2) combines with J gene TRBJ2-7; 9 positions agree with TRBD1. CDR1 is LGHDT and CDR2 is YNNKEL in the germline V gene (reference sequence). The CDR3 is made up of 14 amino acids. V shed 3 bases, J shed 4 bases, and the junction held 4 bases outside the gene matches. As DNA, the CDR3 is TGTGCCAGCAGCCATACGGGACAGGGTTACGAGCAGTACTTC. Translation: CASSHTGQGYEQYF.

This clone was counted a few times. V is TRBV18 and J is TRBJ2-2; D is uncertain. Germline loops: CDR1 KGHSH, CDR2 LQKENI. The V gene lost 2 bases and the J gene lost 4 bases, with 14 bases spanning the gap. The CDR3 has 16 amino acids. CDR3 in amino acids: CASSPERPAATGELFF. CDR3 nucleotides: TGTGCCAGCTCACCAGAAAGGCCCGCGGCCACCGGGGAGCTGTTTTTT.

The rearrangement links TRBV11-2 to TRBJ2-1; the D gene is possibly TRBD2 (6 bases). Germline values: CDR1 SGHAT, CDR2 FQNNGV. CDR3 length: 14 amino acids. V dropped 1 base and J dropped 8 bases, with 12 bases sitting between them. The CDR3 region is CASSLGSGADEQFF. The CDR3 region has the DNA TGTGCCAGCAGCTTAGGTTCGGGAGCCGATGAGCAGTTCTTC.

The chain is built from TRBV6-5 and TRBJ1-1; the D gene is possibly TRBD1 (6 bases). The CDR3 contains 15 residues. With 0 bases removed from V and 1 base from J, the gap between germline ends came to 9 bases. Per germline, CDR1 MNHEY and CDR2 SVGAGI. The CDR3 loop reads CASSYSLGGNTEAFF. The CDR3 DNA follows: TGTGCCAGCAGTTACTCGTTAGGGGGGAACACTGAAGCTTTCTTT.

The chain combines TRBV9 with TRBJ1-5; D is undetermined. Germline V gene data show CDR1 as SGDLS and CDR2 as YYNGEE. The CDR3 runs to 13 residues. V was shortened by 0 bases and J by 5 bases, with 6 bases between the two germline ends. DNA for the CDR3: TGTGCCAGCAGCGTAGCCGGGGATCAGCCCCAGCATTTT. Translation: CASSVAGDQPQHF.

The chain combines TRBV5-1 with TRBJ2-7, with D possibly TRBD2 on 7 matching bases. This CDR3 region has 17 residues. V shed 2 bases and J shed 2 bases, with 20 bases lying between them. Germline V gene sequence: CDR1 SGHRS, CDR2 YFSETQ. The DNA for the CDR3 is TGCGCCAGCAGCTTAGGGGGGGCTGGTGGTTTCCCCTACGAGCAGTACTTC. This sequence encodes CASSLGGAGGFPYEQYF.

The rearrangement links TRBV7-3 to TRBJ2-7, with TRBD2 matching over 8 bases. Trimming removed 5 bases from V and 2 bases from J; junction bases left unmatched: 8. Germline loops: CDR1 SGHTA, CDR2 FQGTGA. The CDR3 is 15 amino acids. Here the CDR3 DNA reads TGTGCCAGCAGCCCCCAGGCGGGGGGAGCCTACGAGCAGTACTTC. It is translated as CASSPQAGGAYEQYF.

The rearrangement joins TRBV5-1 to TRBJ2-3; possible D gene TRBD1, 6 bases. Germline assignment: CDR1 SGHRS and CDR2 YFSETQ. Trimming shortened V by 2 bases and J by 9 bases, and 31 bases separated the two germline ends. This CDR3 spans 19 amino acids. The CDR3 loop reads CASSFRYLRGKNSQGTQYF. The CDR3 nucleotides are TGCGCCAGCAGCTTCAGGTACCTACGGGGCAAAAACTCTCAGGGGACGCAGTATTTT. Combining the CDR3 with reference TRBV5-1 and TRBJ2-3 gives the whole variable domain KAGVTQTPRYLIKTRGQQVTLSCSPISGHRSVSWYQQTPGQGLQFLFEYFSETQRNKGNFPGRFSGRQFSNSRSEMNVSTLELGDSALYLCASSFRYLRGKNSQGTQYFGPGTRLTVL.

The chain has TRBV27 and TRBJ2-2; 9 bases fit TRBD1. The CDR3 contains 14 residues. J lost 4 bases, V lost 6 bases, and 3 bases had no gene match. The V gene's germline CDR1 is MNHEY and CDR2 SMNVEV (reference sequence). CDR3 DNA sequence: TGTGCCAGCAGCACAGGGGGCGGCACCGGGGAGCTGTTTTTT. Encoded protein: CASSTGGGTGELFF.

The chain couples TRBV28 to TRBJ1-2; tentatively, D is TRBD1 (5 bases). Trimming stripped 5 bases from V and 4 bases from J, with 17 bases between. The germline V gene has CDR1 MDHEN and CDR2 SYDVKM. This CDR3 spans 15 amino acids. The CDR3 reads CASSPPDIGPYGYTF. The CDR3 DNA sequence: TGTGCCAGCAGTCCCCCGGACATCGGCCCCTATGGCTACACCTTC.

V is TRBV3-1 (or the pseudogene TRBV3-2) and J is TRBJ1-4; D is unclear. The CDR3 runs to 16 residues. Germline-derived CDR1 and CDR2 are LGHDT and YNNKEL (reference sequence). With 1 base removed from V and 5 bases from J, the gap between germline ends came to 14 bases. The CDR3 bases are TGTGCCAGCAGCCAAGGCCTTTTATTCGCGAATGAAAAACTGTTTTTT. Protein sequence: CASSQGLLFANEKLFF.

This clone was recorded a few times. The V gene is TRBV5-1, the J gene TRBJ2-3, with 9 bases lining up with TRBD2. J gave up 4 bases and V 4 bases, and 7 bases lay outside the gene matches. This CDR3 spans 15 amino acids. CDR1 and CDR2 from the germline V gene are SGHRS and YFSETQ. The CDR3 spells CASSGLAGAPDTQYF. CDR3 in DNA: TGCGCCAGCAGCGGTTTAGCGGGGGCACCAGATACGCAGTATTTT.

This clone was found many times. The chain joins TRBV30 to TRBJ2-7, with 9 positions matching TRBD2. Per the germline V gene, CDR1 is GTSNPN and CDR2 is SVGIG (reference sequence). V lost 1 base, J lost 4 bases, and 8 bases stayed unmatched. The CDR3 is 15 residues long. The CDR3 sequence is CAWSGVAGVFYEQYF. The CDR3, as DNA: TGTGCCTGGAGTGGCGTAGCGGGGGTGTTTTACGAGCAGTACTTC.

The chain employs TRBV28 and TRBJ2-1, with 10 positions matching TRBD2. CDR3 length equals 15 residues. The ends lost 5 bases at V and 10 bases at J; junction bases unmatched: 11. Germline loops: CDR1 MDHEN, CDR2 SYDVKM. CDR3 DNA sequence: TGTGCCAGCAGTCAGCCCAGCGGGGGGGCTTTGGAGCAGTTCTTC. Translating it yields CASSQPSGGALEQFF.

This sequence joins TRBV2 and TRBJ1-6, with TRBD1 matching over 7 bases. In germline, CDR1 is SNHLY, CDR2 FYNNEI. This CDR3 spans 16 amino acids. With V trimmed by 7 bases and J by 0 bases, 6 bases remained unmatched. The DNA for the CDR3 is TGTGCCAGCAATAGGGACAGCAACTCCTATAATTCACCCCTCCACTTT. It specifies CASNRDSNSYNSPLHF.

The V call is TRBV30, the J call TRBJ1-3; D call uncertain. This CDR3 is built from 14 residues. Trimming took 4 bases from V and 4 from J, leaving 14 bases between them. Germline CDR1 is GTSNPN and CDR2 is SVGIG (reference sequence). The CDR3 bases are TGTGCCTGGAAGCGGGTTTCAGCCGGAAACACCATATATTTT. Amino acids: CAWKRVSAGNTIYF. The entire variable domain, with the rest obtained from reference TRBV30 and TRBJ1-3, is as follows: SQTIHQWPATLVQPVGSPLSLECTVEGTSNPNLYWYRQAAGRGLQLLFYSVGIGQISSEVPQNLSASRPQDRQFILSSKKLLLSDSGFYLCAWKRVSAGNTIYFGEGSWLTVV.